This section outlines one T cell receptor (beta chain) sequence together with its context. A much larger clone sits a single nucleotide away, making a read error possible. Germline CDR1 is DFQATT and CDR2 is SNEGSKA (reference sequence). The CDR3 is 15 amino acids. V shed 0 bases, J shed 4 bases, and the junction held 5 bases outside the gene matches. This record belongs to a study of blood T cells in healthy people across ages. Alongside a J-beta primer mix, a sample-barcoded 5' primer served in a second PCR lasting 7 to 11 cycles. TCRdb re-called the 5' RACE reads with MiXCR, one entry per CDR3 protein. The sample lists 710,000 or so distinct CDR3 sequences, about 30% occurring once.

The chain links TRBV20-1 to TRBJ2-3; 9 nucleotides agree with TRBD2. The sequence derives from a woman at least 80 years old in good health. Input material: blood. CDR3 amino acids: CSARDRASGADTQYF. As DNA, the CDR3 is TGCAGTGCTAGAGATAGGGCTAGCGGGGCAGATACGCAGTATTTT.